The clone carrying this TCR beta chain was seen more than once but under ten times. Per the authors' pipeline: Quantification of nucleated cells was approximated via reference gene primer amplification. Libraries were prepared by immunoSEQ multiplex PCR; TCRdb keeps only in-frame clonotypes and omits some of them. For V, J and clone size, that table is used; D and trimming come from the DNA. The table lists 300,000 to 400,000 clones, around 91% of them singletons. Germline V gene sequence: CDR1 GTSNPN, CDR2 SVGIG (reference sequence). This CDR3 region has 14 residues. V was trimmed by 2 bases and J by 7 bases, leaving 12 bases between them. The data belong to a study of blood T cell repertoires in COVID-19.

This clonotype originated in a young woman who had recovered from COVID-19. The genes are TRBV30 and TRBJ1-6; possibly TRBD1 for D (5 bases). Material: peripheral blood. The CDR3 sequence: CAWSPGLGNSPLHF. The CDR3 DNA follows: TGTGCCTGGAGTCCAGGGTTGGGCAATTCACCCCTCCACTTT.